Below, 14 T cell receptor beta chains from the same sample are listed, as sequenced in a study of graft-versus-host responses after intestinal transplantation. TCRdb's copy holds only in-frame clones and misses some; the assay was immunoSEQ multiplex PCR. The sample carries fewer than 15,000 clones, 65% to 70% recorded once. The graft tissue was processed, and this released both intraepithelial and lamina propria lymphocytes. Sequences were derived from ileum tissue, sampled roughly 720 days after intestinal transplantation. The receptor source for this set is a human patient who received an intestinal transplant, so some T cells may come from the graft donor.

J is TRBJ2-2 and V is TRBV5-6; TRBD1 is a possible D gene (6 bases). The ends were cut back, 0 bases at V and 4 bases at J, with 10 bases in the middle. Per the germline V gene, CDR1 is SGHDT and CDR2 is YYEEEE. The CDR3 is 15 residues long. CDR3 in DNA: TGTGCCAGCAGCTTGGCTGGGGGCGGCACCGGGGAGCTGTTTTTT. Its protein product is CASSLAGGGTGELFF. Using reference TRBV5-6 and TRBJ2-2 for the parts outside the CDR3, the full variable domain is DAGVTQSPTHLIKTRGQQVTLRCSPKSGHDTVSWYQQALGQGPQFIFQYYEEEERQRGNFPDRFSGHQFPNYSSELNVNALLLGDSALYLCASSLAGGGTGELFFGEGSRLTVL.

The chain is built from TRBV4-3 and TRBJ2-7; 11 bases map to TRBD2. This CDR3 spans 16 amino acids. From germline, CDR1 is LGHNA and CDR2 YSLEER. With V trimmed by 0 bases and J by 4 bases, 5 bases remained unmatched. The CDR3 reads CASSQDSTSGGYEQYF. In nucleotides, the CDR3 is TGCGCCAGCAGCCAAGACTCTACTAGCGGGGGATACGAGCAGTACTTC.

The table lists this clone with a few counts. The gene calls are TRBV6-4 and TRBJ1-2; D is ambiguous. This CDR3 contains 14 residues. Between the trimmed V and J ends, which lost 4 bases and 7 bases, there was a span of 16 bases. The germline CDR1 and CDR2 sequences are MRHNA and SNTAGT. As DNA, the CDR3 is TGTGCCAGCAGTGTCCCACTGATGGGCCGTGGCTACACCTTC. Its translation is CASSVPLMGRGYTF.

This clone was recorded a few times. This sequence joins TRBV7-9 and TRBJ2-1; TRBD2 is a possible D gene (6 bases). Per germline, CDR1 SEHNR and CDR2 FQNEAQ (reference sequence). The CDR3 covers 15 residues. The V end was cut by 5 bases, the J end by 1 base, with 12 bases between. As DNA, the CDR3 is TGTGCCAGCAGCCCCACTAGCTTGTCCTACAATGAGCAGTTCTTC. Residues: CASSPTSLSYNEQFF.

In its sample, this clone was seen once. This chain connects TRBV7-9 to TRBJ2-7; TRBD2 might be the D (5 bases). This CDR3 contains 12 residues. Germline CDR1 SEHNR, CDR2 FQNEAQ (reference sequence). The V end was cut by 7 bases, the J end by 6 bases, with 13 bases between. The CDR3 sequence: CASTSGGGEQYF. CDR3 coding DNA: TGTGCCAGCACCTCCGGAGGTGGCGAGCAGTACTTC.

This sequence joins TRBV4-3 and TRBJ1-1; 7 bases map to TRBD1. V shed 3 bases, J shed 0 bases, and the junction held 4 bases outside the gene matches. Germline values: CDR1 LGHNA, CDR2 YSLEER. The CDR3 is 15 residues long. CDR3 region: CASSQKQGMNTEAFF. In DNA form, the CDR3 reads TGCGCCAGCAGCCAGAAACAGGGGATGAACACTGAAGCTTTCTTT.

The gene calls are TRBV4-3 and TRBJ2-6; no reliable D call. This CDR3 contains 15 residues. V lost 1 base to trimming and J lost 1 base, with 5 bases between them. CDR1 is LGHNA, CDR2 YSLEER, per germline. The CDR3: CASSQGQSGANVLTF. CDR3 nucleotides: TGCGCCAGCAGCCAAGGACAATCTGGGGCCAACGTCCTGACTTTC.

CDR3: CASSQHSGGRVTDTQYF. CDR3 nucleotides: TGCGCCAGCAGCCAACACAGCGGGGGGCGGGTCACAGATACGCAGTATTTT. The rearrangement links TRBV4-1 to TRBJ2-3; the match to TRBD2 covers 9 bases. V lost 2 bases, J lost 2 bases, and 8 bases stayed unmatched. Germline loops: CDR1 MGHRA, CDR2 YSYEKL. The CDR3 is 17 residues long.

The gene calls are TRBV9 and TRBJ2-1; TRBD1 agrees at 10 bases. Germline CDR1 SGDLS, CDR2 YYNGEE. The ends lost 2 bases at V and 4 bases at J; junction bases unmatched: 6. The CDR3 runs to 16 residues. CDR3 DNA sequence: TGTGCCAGCAGCGTGACAGGGGGCGCGGGATACAATGAGCAGTTCTTC. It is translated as CASSVTGGAGYNEQFF. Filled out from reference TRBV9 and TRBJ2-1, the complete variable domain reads DSGVTQTPKHLITATGQRVTLRCSPRSGDLSVYWYQQSLDQGLQFLIQYYNGEERAKGNILERFSAQQFPDLHSELNLSSLELGDSALYFCASSVTGGAGYNEQFFGPGTRLTVL.

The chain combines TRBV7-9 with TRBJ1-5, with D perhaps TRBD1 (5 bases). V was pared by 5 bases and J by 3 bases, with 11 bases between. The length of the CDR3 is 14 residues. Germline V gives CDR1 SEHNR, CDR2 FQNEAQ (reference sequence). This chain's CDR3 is CASSPSGANQPQHF. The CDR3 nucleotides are TGTGCCAGCAGCCCCTCTGGGGCCAATCAGCCCCAGCATTTT.

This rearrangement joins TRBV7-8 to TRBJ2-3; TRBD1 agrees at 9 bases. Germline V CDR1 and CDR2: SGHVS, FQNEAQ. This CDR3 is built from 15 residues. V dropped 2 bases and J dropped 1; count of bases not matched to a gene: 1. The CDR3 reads CASSLRDRGTDTQYF. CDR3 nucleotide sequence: TGTGCCAGCAGCTTAAGGGACAGGGGCACAGATACGCAGTATTTT.

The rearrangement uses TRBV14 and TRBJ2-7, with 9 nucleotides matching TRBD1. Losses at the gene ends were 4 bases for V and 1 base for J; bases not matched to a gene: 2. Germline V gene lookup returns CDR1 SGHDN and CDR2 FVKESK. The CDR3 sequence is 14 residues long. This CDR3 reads CASSRGTGSYEQYF. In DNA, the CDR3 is TGTGCCAGCAGCCGCGGGACAGGGTCCTACGAGCAGTACTTC. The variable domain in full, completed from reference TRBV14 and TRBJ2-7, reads EAGVTQFPSHSVIEKGQTVTLRCDPISGHDNLYWYRRVMGKEIKFLLHFVKESKQDESGMPNNRFLAERTGGTYSTLKVQPAELEDSGVYFCASSRGTGSYEQYFGPGTRLTVT.

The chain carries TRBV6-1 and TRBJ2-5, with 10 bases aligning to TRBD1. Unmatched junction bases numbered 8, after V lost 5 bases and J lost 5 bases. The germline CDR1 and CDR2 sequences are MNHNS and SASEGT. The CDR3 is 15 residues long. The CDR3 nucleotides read TGTGCCAGCAGTCTAAAGACAGGGGGCGCGGAGACCCAGTACTTC. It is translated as CASSLKTGGAETQYF.

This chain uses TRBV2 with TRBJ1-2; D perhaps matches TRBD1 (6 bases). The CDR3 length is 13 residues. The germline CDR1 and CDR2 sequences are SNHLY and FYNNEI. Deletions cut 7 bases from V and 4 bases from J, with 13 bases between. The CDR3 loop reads CASTLQGPYGYTF. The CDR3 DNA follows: TGTGCCAGCACCCTACAGGGTCCCTATGGCTACACCTTC.